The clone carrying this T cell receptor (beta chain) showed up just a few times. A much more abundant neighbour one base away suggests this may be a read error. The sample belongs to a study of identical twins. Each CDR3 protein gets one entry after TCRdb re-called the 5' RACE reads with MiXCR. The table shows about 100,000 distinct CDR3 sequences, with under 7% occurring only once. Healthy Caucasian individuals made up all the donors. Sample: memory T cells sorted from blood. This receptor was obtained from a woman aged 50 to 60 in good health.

CDR3 nucleotide sequence: TGCAGTGCGCAGGGCGCCTGGGAGCTGTTTTTT. Its protein product is CSAQGAWELFF. The chain joins TRBV20-1 to TRBJ2-2; D is perhaps TRBD1 (5 bases). V was pared by 6 bases and J by 9 bases, with 11 bases between. The CDR3 covers 11 residues. Germline-derived CDR1 and CDR2 are DFQATT and SNEGSKA (reference sequence).